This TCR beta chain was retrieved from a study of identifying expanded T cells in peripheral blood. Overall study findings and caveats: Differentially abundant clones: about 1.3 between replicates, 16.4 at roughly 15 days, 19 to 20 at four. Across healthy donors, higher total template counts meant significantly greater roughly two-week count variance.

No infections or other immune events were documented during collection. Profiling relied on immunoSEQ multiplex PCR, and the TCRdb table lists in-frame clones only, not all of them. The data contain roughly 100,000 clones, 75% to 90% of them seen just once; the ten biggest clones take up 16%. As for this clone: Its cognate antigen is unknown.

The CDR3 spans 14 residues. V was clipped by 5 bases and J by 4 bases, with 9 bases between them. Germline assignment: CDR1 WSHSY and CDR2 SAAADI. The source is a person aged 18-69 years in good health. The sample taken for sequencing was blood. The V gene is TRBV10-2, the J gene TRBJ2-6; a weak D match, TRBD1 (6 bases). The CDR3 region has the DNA TGCGCCAGCAGTTTCGACAGGGGGGCCAACGTCCTGACTTTC. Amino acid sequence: CASSFDRGANVLTF.